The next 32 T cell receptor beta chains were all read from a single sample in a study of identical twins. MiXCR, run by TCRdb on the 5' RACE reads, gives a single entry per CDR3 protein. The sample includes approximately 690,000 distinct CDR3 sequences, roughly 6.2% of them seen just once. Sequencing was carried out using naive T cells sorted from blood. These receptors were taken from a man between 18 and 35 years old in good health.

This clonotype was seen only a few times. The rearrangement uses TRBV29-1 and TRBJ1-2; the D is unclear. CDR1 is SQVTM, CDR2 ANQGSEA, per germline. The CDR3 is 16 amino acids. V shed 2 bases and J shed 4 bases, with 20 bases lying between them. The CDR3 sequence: CSVEYNRVGGAYGYTF. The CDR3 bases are TGCAGCGTTGAATATAATCGAGTAGGAGGAGCCTATGGCTACACCTTC.

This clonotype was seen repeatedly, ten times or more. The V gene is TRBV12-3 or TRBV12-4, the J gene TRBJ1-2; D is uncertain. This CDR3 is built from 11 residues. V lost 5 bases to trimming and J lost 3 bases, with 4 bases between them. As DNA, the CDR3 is TGTGCCAGCAGTCCTTACTATGGCTACACCTTC. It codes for CASSPYYGYTF.

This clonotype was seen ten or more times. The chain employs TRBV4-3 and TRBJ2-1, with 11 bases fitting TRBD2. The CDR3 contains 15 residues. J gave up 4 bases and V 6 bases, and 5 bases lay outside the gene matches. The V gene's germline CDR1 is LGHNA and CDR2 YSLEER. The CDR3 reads CASRSGTSGYNEQFF. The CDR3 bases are TGCGCCAGCAGGAGTGGGACTAGCGGATACAATGAGCAGTTCTTC.

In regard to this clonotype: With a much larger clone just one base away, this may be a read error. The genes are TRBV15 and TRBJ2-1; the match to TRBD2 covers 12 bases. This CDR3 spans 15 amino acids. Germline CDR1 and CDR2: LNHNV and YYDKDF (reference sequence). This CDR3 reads CATGRMGLAGYEQFF. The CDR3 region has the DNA TGTGCCACCGGCAGAATGGGACTAGCGGGCTATGAGCAGTTCTTC.

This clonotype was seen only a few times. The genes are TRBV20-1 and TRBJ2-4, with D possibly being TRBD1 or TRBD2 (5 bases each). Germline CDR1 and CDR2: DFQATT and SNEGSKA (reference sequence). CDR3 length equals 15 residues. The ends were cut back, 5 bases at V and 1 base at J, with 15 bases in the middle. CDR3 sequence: CSAGGLPGAKNIQYF. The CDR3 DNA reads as TGCAGTGCTGGGGGTTTACCAGGGGCCAAAAACATTCAGTACTTC.

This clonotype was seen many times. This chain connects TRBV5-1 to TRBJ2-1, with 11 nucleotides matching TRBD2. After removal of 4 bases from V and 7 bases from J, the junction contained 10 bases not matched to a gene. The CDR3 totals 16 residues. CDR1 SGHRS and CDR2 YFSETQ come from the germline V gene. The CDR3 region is CASSHRLAGLPNEQFF. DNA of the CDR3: TGCGCCAGCAGCCACCGACTAGCGGGACTTCCTAATGAGCAGTTCTTC.

CDR3 amino acids: CASSFRPGGRAMSEQFF. For the CDR3, the DNA is TGTGCCAGCAGCTTCAGGCCGGGCGGGAGGGCGATGAGTGAGCAGTTCTTC. The chain links TRBV7-9 to TRBJ2-1; 9 bases are a match to TRBD2. CDR3 size: 17 residues. Germline V lookup: CDR1 SEHNR, CDR2 FQNEAQ (reference sequence). V shed 3 bases, J shed 9 bases, and the junction held 15 bases outside the gene matches.

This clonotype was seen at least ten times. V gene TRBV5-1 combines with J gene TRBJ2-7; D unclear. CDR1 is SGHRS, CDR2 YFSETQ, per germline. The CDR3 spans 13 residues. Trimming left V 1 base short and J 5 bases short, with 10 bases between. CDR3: CASSLKSRNEQYF. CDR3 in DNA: TGCGCCAGCAGCTTGAAGTCTCGGAACGAGCAGTACTTC.

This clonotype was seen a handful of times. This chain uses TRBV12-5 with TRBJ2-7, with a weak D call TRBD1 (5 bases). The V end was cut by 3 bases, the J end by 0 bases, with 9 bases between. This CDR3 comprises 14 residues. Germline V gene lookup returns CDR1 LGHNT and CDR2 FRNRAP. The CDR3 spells CASGLAGLSYEQYF. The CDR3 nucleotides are TGTGCTAGTGGTTTAGCAGGGCTCTCCTACGAGCAGTACTTC.

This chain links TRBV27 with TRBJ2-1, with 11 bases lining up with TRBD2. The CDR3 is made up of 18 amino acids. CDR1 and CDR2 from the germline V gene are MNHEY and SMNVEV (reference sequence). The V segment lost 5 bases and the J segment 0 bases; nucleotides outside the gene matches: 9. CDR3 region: CASSPANGLAGSYNEQFF. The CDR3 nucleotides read TGTGCCAGCAGTCCTGCTAACGGACTAGCGGGCTCCTACAATGAGCAGTTCTTC.

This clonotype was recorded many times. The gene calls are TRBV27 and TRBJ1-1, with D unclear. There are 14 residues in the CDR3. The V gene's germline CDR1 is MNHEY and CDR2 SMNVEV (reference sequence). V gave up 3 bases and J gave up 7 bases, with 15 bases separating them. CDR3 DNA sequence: TGTGCCAGCAGTTTTCAAGGGCTCGGAGGTGAAGCTTTCTTT. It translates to CASSFQGLGGEAFF.

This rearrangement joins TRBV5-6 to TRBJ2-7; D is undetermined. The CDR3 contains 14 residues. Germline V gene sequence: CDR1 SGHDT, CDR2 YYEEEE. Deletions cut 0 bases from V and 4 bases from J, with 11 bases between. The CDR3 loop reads CASSLGQLKYEQYV. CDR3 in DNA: TGTGCCAGCAGCTTGGGGCAGCTGAAATACGAGCAGTACGTC.

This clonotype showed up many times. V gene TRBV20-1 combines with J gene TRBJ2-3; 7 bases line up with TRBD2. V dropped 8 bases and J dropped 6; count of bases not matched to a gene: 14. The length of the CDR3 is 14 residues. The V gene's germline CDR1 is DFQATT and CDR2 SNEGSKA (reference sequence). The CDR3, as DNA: TGCAGTTCAGACGGAGCGGGAAGGTGGGATACGCAGTATTTT. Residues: CSSDGAGRWDTQYF.

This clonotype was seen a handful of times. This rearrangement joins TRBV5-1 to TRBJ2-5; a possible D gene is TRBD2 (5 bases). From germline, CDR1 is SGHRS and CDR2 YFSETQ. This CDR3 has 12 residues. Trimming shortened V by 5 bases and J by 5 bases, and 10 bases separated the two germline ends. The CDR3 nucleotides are TGCGCCAGCAGATCCGGGATGGAGACCCAGTACTTC. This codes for CASRSGMETQYF.

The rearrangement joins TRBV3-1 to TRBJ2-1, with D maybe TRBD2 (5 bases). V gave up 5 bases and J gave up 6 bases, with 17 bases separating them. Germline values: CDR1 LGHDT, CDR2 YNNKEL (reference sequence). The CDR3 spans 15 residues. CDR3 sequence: CASSEVGSGTNEQFF. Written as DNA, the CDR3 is TGTGCCAGCAGCGAGGTCGGAAGCGGAACCAATGAGCAGTTCTTC.

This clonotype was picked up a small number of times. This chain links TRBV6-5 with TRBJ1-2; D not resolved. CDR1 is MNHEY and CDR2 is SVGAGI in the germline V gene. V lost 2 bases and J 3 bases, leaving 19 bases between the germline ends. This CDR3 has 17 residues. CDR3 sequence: CASSYPLASPPYYGYTF. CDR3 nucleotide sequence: TGTGCCAGCAGTTACCCCCTGGCGTCCCCTCCTTACTATGGCTACACCTTC.

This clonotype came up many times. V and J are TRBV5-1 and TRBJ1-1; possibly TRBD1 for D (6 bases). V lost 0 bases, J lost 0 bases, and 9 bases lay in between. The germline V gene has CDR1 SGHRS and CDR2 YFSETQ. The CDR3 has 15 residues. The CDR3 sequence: CASSLGGPVNTEAFF. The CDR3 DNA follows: TGCGCCAGCAGCTTGGGGGGGCCAGTGAACACTGAAGCTTTCTTT. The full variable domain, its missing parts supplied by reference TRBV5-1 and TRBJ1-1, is KAGVTQTPRYLIKTRGQQVTLSCSPISGHRSVSWYQQTPGQGLQFLFEYFSETQRNKGNFPGRFSGRQFSNSRSEMNVSTLELGDSALYLCASSLGGPVNTEAFFGQGTRLTVV.

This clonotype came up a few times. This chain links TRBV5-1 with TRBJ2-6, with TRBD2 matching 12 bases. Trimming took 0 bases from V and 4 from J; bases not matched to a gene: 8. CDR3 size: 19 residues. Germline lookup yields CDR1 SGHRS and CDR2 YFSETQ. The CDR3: CASSLAPSGRGAGANVLTF. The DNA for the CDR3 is TGCGCCAGCAGCTTGGCACCTAGCGGGAGGGGTGCCGGGGCCAACGTCCTGACTTTC.

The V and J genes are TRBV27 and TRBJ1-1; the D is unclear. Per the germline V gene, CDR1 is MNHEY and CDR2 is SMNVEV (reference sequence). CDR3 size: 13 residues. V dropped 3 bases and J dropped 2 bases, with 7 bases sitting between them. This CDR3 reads CASSFGDNTEAFF. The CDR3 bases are TGTGCCAGCAGTTTTGGGGATAACACTGAAGCTTTCTTT.

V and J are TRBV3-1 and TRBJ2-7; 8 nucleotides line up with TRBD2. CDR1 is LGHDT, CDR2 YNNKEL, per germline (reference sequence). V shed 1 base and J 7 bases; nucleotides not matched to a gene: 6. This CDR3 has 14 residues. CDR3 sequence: CASSQGRLAFEQYF. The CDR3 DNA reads TGTGCCAGCAGCCAAGGGCGACTAGCGTTTGAGCAGTACTTC.

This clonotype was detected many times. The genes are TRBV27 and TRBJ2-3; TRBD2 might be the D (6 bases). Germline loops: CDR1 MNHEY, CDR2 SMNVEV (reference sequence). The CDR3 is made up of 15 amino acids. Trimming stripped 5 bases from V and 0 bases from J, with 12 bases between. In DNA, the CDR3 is TGTGCCAGCAGTGACTTGGGACTCAGCACAGATACGCAGTATTTT. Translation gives CASSDLGLSTDTQYF.

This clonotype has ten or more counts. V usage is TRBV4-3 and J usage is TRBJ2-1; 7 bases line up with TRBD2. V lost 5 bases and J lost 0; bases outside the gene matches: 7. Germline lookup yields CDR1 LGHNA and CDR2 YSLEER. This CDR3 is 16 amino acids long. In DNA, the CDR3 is TGCGCCAGCAGCGGGGCCGGCGGGAGCTCCTACAATGAGCAGTTCTTC. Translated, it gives CASSGAGGSSYNEQFF.

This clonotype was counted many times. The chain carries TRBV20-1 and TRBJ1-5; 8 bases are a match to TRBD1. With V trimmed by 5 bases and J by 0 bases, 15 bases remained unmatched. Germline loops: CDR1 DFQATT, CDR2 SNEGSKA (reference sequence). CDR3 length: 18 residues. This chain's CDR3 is CSAQHTGTGIYSNQPQHF. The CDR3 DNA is TGCAGTGCTCAACACACCGGGACAGGAATTTATAGCAATCAGCCCCAGCATTTT.

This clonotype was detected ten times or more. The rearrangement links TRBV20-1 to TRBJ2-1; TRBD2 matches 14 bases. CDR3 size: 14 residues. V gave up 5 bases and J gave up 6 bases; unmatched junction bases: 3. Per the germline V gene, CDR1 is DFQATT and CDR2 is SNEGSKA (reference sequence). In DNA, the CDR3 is TGCAGTGCTCAGGGGACTAGCGGGAGCAATGAGCAGTTCTTC. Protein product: CSAQGTSGSNEQFF.

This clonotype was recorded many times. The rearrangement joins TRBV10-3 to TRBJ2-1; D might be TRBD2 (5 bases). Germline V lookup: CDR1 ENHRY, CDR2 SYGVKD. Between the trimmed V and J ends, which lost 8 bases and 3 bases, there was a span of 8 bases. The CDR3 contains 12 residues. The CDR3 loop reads CAIGSSYNEQFF. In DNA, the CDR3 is TGTGCCATCGGGAGTAGCTACAATGAGCAGTTCTTC.

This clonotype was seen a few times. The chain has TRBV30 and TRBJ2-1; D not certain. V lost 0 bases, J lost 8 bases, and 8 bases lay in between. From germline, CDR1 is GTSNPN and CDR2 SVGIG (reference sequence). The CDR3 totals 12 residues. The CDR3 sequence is CAWSVSGHEQFF. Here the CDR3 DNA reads TGTGCCTGGAGTGTATCAGGTCATGAGCAGTTCTTC.

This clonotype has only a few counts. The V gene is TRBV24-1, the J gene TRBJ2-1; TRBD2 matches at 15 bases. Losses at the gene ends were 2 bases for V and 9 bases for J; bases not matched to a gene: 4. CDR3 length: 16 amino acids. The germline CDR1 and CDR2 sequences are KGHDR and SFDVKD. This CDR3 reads CATSDWTSGRVGEQFF. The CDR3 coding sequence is TGTGCCACCAGTGATTGGACTAGCGGGAGGGTCGGTGAGCAGTTCTTC.

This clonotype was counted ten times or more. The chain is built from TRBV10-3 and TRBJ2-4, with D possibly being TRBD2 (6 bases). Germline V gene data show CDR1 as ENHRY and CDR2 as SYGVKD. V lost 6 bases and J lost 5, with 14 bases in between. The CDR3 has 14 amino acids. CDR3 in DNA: TGTGCCATCAGGGACCGGGACTCACAAAACATTCAGTACTTC. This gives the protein CAIRDRDSQNIQYF.

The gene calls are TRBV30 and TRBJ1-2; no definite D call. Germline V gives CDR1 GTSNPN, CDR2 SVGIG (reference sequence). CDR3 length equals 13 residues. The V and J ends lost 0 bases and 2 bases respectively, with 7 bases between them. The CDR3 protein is CAWSVFGNYGYTF. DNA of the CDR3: TGTGCCTGGAGTGTATTCGGGAACTATGGCTACACCTTC. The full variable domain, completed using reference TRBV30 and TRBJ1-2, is SQTIHQWPATLVQPVGSPLSLECTVEGTSNPNLYWYRQAAGRGLQLLFYSVGIGQISSEVPQNLSASRPQDRQFILSSKKLLLSDSGFYLCAWSVFGNYGYTFGSGTRLTVV.

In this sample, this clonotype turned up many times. This CDR3 is CAWSQDSGYTF. The DNA of the CDR3 is TGTGCCTGGAGCCAAGACAGTGGCTACACCTTC. V is TRBV30 and J is TRBJ1-2, with D maybe TRBD1 (5 bases). In germline, CDR1 is GTSNPN, CDR2 SVGIG (reference sequence). The V end lost 3 bases, the J end lost 7 bases, and 9 bases lay between the germline ends. This CDR3 has 11 amino acids.

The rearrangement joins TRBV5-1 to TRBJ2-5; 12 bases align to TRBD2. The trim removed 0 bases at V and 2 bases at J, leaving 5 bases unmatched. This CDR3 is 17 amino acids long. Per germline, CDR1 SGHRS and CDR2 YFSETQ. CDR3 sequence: CASSLVLAGGDQETQYF. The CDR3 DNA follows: TGCGCCAGCAGCTTGGTCCTAGCGGGAGGGGATCAAGAGACCCAGTACTTC.

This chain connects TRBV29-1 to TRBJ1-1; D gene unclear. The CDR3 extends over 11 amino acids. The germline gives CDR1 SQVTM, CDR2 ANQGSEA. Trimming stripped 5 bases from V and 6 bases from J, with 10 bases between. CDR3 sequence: CSVSDLPEAFF. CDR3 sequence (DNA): TGCAGCGTTTCCGATCTGCCTGAAGCTTTCTTT.